This T cell receptor beta chain was obtained from a study of blood T cells in healthy people across ages. Healthy Russian Caucasian donors spanned ages roughly 6 to 100 years. Study outcomes and limitations: Expanded clonotype shifts may have been confounded, as the donors had an unknown CMV status. Significant beta diversity loss was already apparent by age 40, declining roughly linearly.

Details on this clonotype: The antigen is undetermined.

PCR was performed a second time for about 7 to 11 cycles using a sample-barcoded 5' primer and a J-beta primer mix. Each cDNA molecule was tagged by a template-switch adaptor with 12 random nucleotides. MiXCR was run by TCRdb on the 5' RACE reads, yielding one entry per CDR3 protein. This table holds about 1.5 million distinct CDR3 sequences, around 40% found once. The sample taken for sequencing was blood. This clonotype originated in a woman aged 18-29 years in good health.

The CDR3 DNA is TGTGCTAGTGGTTCCCTCAGGGATCCCACTTACGAGCAGTACTTC. Amino acid sequence: CASGSLRDPTYEQYF. The rearrangement uses TRBV12-5 and TRBJ2-7, with D perhaps matching TRBD1 (5 bases). Trimming took off 4 bases at V and 4 bases at J, with 17 bases between the two ends. Germline CDR1 LGHNT, CDR2 FRNRAP. The CDR3 consists of 15 residues.